This T cell receptor (beta chain) appears in the sequencing data of a study of blood T cell repertoires in COVID-19. The overall study: Some COVID-19 samples were acute and others convalescent; all came from the United States, Italy and Spain. From T cells, B-cell-depleted T cells, or PBMCs came the material, which was cDNA or gDNA.

Germline lookup yields CDR1 MDHEN and CDR2 SYDVKM. V trimming: 4 bases; J trimming: 3 bases; junction bases outside the gene matches: 9. CDR3 size: 17 residues. Original methodology: Using reference gene primer amplification, nucleated cell counts were estimated. Sequenced by immunoSEQ multiplex PCR; TCRdb stores in-frame clones only, minus some. V, J and clone size were drawn from that table, and D and trimming were deduced from the DNA. Among about 73,000 clones, under 95% were seen once, and the ten largest hold about 15%. Sequencing input: peripheral blood. This chain joins TRBV28 and TRBJ1-2, with 12 bases aligning to TRBD1. The source of this sequence is a woman older than 75 with active or convalescent COVID-19. The CDR3 DNA sequence: TGTGCCAGCAGTTCCTTCGGGGGGACAGGGGGCTACTATGGCTACACCTTC. It specifies CASSSFGGTGGYYGYTF.